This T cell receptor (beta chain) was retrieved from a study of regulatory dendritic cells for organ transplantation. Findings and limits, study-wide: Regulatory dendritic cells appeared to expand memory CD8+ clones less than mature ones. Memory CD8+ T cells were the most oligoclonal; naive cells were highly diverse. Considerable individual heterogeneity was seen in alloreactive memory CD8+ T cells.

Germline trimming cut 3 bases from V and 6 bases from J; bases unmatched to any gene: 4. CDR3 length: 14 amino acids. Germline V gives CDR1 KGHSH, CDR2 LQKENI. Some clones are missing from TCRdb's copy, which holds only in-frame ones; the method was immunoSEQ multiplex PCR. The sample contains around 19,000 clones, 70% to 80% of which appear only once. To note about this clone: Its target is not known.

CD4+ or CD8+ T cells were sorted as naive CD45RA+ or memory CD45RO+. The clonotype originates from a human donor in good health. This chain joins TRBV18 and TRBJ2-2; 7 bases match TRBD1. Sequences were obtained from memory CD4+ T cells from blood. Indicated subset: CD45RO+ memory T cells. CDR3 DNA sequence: TGTGCCAGCTCACCGAGCCAGGGGGCCGGGGAGCTGTTTTTT. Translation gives CASSPSQGAGELFF.